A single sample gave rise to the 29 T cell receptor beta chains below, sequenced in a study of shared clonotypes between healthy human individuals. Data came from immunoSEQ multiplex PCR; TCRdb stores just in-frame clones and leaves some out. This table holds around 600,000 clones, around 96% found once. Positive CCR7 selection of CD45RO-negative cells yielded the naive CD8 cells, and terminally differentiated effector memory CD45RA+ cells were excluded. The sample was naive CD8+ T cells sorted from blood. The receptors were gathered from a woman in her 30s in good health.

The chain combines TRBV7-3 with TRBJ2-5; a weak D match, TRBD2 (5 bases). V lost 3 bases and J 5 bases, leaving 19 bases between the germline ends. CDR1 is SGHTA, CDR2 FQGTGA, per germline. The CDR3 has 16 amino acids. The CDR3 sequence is CASSFRGLRTGETQYF. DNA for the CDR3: TGTGCCAGCAGCTTTCGTGGGCTCCGGACGGGGGAGACCCAGTACTTC.

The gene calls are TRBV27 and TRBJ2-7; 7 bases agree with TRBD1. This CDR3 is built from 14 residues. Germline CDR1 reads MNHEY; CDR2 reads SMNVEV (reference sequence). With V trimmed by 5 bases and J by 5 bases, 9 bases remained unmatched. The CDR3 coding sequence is TGTGCCAGCAGTCTCCGACAGGGTTTCGACGAGCAGTACTTC. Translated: CASSLRQGFDEQYF.

CDR3 nucleotide sequence: TGTGCCAGCAGTGGGACACGAGCCTACGAGCAGTACTTC. It codes for CASSGTRAYEQYF. This sequence joins TRBV27 and TRBJ2-7; possible D gene TRBD1, 6 bases. The V and J ends lost 5 bases and 2 bases respectively, with 10 bases between them. The germline V gene has CDR1 MNHEY and CDR2 SMNVEV (reference sequence). The CDR3 covers 13 residues.

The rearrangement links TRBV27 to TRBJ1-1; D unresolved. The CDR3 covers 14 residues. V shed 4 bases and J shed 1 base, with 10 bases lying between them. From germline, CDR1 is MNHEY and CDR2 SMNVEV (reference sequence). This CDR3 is CASSSYQENTEAFF. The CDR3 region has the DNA TGTGCCAGCAGTTCCTATCAAGAGAACACTGAAGCTTTCTTT.

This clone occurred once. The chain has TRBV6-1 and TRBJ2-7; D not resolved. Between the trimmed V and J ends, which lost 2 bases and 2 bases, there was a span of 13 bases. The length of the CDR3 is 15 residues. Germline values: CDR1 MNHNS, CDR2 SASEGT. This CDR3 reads CASSESSDPTYEQYF. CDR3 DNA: TGTGCCAGCAGTGAATCCAGCGACCCAACCTACGAGCAGTACTTC.

This CDR3 reads CASYGGEATLREYLGQFF. CDR3 DNA sequence: TGTGCCAGCTACGGGGGAGAGGCGACTCTAAGGGAGTACTTGGGGCAGTTCTTC. The chain is built from TRBV28 and TRBJ2-1, with a weak D call TRBD2 (6 bases). Germline V CDR1 and CDR2: MDHEN, SYDVKM. Trimming took off 8 bases at V and 12 bases at J, with 35 bases between the two ends. The CDR3 extends over 18 amino acids.

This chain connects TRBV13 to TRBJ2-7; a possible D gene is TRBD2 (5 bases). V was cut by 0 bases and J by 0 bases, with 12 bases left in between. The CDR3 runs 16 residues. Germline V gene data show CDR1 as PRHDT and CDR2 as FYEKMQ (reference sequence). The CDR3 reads CASSLGVGSSSYEQYF. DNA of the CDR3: TGTGCCAGCAGCTTAGGCGTTGGGAGTAGCTCCTACGAGCAGTACTTC. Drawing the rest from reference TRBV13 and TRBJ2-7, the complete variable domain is AAGVIQSPRHLIKEKRETATLKCYPIPRHDTVYWYQQGPGQDPQFLISFYEKMQSDKGSIPDRFSAQQFSDYHSELNMSSLELGDSALYFCASSLGVGSSSYEQYFGPGTRLTVT.

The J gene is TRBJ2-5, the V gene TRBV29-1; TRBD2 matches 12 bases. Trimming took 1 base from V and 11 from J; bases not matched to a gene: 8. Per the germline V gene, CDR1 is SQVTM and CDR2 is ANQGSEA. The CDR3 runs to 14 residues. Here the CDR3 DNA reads TGCAGCGTTGAAGCTAGCGGGAGGGCGTCTGAGCAGTACTTC. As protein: CSVEASGRASEQYF.

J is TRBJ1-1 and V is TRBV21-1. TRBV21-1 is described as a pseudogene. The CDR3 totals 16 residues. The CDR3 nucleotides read TGTGCCAGCAGAGGGAGGGGCTACACAATTCGCACTGAAGCTTTCTTT. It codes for CASRGRGYTIRTEAFF.

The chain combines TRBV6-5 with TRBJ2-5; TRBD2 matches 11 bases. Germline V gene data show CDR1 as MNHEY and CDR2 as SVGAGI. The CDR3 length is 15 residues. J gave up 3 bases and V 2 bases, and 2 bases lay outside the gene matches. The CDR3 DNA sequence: TGTGCCAGCAGTTACCTGGGACTAGCGGAAGAGACCCAGTACTTC. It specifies CASSYLGLAEETQYF.

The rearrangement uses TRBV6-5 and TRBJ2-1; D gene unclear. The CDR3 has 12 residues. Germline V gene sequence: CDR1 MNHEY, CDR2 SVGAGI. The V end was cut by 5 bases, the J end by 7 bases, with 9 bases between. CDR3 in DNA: TGTGCCAGCAGTCTCACCGGGAATGAGCAGTTCTTC. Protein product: CASSLTGNEQFF.

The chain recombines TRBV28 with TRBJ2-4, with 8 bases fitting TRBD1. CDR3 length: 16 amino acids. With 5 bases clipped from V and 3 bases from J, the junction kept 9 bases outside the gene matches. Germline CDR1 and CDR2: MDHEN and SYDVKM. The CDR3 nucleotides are TGTGCCAGCAGTCGTAGGACAGGGAAGTACAAAAACATTCAGTACTTC. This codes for CASSRRTGKYKNIQYF.

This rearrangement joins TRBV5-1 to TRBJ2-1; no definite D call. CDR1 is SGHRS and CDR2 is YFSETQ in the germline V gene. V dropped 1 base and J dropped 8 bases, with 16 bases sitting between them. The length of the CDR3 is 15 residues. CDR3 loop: CASSLSGPSADEQFF. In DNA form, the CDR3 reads TGCGCCAGCAGCTTGTCAGGACCCTCCGCGGATGAGCAGTTCTTC.

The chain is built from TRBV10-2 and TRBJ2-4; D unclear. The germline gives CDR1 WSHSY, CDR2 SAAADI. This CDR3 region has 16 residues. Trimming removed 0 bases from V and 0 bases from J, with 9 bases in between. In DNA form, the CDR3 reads TGCGCCAGCAGTGAGTCGGTGGACCTAGCCAAAAACATTCAGTACTTC. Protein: CASSESVDLAKNIQYF.

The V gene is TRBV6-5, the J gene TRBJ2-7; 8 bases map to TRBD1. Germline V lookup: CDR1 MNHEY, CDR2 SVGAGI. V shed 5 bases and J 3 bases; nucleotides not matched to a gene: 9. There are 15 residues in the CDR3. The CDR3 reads CASSRTGTGRYEQYF. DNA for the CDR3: TGTGCCAGCAGTCGGACCGGGACAGGACGCTACGAGCAGTACTTC.

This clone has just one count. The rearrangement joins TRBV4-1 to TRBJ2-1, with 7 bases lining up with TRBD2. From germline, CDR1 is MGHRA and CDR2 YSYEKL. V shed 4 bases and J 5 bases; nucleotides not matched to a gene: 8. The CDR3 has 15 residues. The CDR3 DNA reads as TGCGCCAGCAGCCCCCGGGTAGCGGGCAACAATGAGCAGTTCTTC. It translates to CASSPRVAGNNEQFF.

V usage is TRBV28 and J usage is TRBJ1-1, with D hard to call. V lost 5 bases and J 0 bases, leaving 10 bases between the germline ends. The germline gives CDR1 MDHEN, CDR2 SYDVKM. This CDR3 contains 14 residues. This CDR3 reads CASSKWALNTEAFF. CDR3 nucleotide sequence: TGTGCCAGCAGTAAATGGGCCTTGAACACTGAAGCTTTCTTT.

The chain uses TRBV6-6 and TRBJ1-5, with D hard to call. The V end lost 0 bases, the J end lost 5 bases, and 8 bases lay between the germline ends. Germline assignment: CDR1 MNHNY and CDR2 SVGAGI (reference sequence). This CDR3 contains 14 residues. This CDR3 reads CASSYSNGHQPQHF. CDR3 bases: TGTGCCAGCAGTTACTCGAATGGCCATCAGCCCCAGCATTTT.

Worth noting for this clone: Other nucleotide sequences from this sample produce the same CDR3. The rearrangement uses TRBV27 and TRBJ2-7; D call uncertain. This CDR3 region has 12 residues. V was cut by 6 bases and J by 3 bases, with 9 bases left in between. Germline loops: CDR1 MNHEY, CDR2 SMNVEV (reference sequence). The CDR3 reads CASSSRGYEQYF. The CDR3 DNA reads TGTGCCAGCAGCTCCCGCGGCTACGAGCAGTACTTC.

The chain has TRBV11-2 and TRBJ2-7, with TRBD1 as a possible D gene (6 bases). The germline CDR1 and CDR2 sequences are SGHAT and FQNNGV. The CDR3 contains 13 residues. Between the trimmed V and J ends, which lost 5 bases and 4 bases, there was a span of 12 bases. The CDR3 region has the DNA TGTGCCAGCAGCATTGTACAGGGTTACGAGCAGTACTTC. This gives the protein CASSIVQGYEQYF.

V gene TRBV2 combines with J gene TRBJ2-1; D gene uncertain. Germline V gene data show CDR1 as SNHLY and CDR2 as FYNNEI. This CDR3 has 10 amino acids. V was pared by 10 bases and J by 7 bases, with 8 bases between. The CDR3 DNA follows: TGTGCCACATGGGGTAATGAGCAGTTCTTC. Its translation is CATWGNEQFF. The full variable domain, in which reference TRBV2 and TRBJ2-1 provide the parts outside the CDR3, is EPEVTQTPSHQVTQMGQEVILRCVPISNHLYFYWYRQILGQKVEFLVSFYNNEISEKSEIFDDQFSVERPDGSNFTLKIRSTKLEDSAMYFCATWGNEQFFGPGTRLTVL.

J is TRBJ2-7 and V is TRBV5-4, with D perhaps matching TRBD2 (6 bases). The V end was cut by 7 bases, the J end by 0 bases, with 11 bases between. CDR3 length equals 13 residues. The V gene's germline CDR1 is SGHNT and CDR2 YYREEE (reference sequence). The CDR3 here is CASFSGGSYEQYF. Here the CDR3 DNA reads TGTGCCAGCTTTTCCGGGGGCTCCTACGAGCAGTACTTC.

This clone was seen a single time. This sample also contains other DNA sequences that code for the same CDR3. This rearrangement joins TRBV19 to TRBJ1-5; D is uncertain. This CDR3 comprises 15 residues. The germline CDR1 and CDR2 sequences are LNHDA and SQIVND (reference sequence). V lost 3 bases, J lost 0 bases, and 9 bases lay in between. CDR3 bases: TGTGCCAGTAGTATTGTCTCTTATAGCAATCAGCCCCAGCATTTT. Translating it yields CASSIVSYSNQPQHF.

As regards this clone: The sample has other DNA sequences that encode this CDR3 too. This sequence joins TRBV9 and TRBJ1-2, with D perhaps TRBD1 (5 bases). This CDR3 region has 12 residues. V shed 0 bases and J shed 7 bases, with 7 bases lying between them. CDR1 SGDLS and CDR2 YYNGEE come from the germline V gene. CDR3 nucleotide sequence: TGTGCCAGCAGCGTAGCGGGGGGTGGCTACACCTTC. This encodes CASSVAGGGYTF.

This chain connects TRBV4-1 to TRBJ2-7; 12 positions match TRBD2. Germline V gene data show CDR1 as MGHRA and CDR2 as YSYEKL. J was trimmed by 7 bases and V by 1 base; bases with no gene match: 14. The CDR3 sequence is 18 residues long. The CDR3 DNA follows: TGCGCCAGCAGCCAAGGTCGCCTGGTGCCTAGCGGGAGGGTAGAGCAGTACTTC. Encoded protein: CASSQGRLVPSGRVEQYF.

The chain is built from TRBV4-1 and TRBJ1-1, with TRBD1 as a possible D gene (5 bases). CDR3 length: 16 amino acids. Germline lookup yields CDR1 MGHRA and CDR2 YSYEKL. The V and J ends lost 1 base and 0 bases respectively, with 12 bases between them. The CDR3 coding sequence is TGCGCCAGCAGCCAAGGATTTGGGGGAATGAACACTGAAGCTTTCTTT. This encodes CASSQGFGGMNTEAFF.

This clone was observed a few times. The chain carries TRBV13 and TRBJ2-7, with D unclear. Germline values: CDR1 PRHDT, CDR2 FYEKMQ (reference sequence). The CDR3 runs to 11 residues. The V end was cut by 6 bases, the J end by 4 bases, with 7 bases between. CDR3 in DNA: TGTGCCAGCAGTGTTTGGTACGAGCAGTACTTC. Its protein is CASSVWYEQYF.

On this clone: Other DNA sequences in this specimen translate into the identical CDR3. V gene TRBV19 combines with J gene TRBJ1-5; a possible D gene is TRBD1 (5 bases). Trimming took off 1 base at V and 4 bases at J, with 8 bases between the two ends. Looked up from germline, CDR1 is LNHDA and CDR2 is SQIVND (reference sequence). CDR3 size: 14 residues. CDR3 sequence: CASSIGQGNQPQHF. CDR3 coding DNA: TGTGCCAGTAGTATAGGGCAGGGTAATCAGCCCCAGCATTTT.

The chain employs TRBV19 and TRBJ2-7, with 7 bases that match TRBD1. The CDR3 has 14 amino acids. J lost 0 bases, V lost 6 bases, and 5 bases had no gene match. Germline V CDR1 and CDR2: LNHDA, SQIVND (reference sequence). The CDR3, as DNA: TGTGCCAGTAGCGACCGGACAGGCTCCTACGAGCAGTACTTC. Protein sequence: CASSDRTGSYEQYF.